The entry below gives a single TCR beta chain sequence along with its context. Its antigen specificity is not known. No much larger clonotype is one base removed from it; base qualities were not supplied. Looking up the germline V gene (reference sequence) yields CDR1 SGHNT and CDR2 YYREEE. Trimming accounts for 4 bases at V and 5 bases at J, while the number of junction bases matched to no gene is 10. Inclusive of the bounding cysteine and phenylalanine, the CDR3 is 16 residues long. Left in the record is the CDR3 DNA by itself, 48 bases read in frame from the first base. The data were obtained in a study of OX40 agonist ivuxolimab in advanced cancers. With regard to the full study: Ivuxolimab, which targeted the costimulatory receptor OX40 (CD134), was an agonistic, fully human IgG2 monoclonal antibody. Intravenous ivuxolimab was administered to patients every 2 weeks at six dose levels: 0.01, 0.1, 0.3, 1.5, 3 and 10 mg/kg. Of the approximately 54 patients in dose escalation, 19 had hepatocellular carcinoma, approximately 15 had melanoma, 9 had renal cell carcinoma and 9 had head and neck cancer. In the dose-escalation cohort, 70% to 85% of patients were male, and the mean age was 60 years with a range of roughly 20 to 80. Patients were allowed to have had prior anti-PD-1, anti-PD-L1 or anti-CTLA-4 therapy, and 40% to 45% of the dose-escalation patients had been treated with checkpoint inhibitors. Partial responses occurred in three dose-escalation patients: two with cutaneous melanoma and one with hepatocellular carcinoma. The point of sequencing TCRbeta in the periphery was to test whether ivuxolimab changed TCR sequence diversity and drove clonal T-cell expansion. The monotherapy dose-escalation portion (N of about 52 patients) of the phase I ivuxolimab trial is reported in the paper. General findings and caveats noted by the study authors: Low levels of normalized T-cell clonal expansion were also seen in some patients who did not respond. After ivuxolimab, CD8+ T cells had more expanded clones than CD4+ T cells on average. The antigen specificity of the peripheral T cells that underwent clonal expansion was not determined. At doses from 0.1 to 3.0 mg/kg, clonal expansion was seen in both CD4+ and CD8+ blood T cells between baseline and week 6. In the 0.1-3.0 mg/kg groups, partial responders had among the lowest normalized peripheral clonal expansion, particularly in CD8+ T cells.

Patients with a history of autoimmune disease or receiving systemic immunosuppression were excluded from the trial. In every dose cohort, peripheral blood was drawn for TCR sequencing at baseline, cycle 4 day 1, and cycle 7 day 1. The samples were drawn from a first-in-human, open-label, multicenter phase I dose-escalation trial of ivuxolimab. Adults with locally advanced or metastatic head and neck squamous cell, hepatocellular, melanoma or renal cell carcinoma were enrolled in the trial. CD4+ and CD8+ T cells were sorted separately from peripheral blood before TCR sequencing. To sequence the TCRbeta CDR3 region, genomic DNA was isolated from the sorted cells. The immunoSEQ Assay was used for sequencing of TCRbeta CDR3 regions. TCRdb re-hosts the immuneACCESS table, in-frame sequences only. Its copies lack some clones; in the studies checked, an unresolved V gene accounts for under half of them, and the cause for the rest is not known. For this sample the table gives 75,000 to 100,000 clones, of which about 92% were detected only once. The top ten hold more than 3% of the sample.

The sample here was CD4+ or CD8+ T cells sorted from blood, taken in a trial of the OX40 agonist ivuxolimab. This chain is built from TRBV5-4 and TRBJ2-3, and 10 junction bases match TRBD1. The TCR originated in an adult with an advanced solid tumor such as melanoma, head and neck, liver or kidney cancer. The CDR3 corresponds to CASSKTGTGERDTQYF. The sequenced DNA: TGTGCCAGCAGCAAAACCGGGACAGGGGAAAGAGATACGCAGTATTTT.